This TCR beta chain was profiled in a study of T cell responses to AZD1222 COVID-19 vaccine. Regarding the study as a whole: Along spike, vaccine-associated CD4 TCRs were found throughout, with dominance at 160-218 and 743-854. Spike-specific TCR breadth rose after two AZD1222 doses, and depth rose as well.

Sequencing was performed with immunoSEQ multiplex PCR; in TCRdb, only in-frame clones are kept and a portion is missing. The data show approximately 130,000 clones, approximately 82% seen once. Trimming removed 3 bases at V and 3 bases at J, with 5 bases between. The CDR3 length is 12 residues. The germline gives CDR1 SEHNR, CDR2 FQNEAQ (reference sequence). On this clone: The antigen is undetermined.

The sequence was obtained from an adult who received the AZD1222 COVID-19 vaccine. This specimen was peripheral blood, taken 28 days after the second AZD1222 dose. This chain uses TRBV7-9 with TRBJ1-1; D remains unclear. CDR3 sequence (DNA): TGTGCCAGCAGCTTGATTCACACTGAAGCTTTCTTT. Translation gives CASSLIHTEAFF.